The 13 T cell receptor beta chains listed next were all sequenced from one sample in a study of blood T cell repertoires in COVID-19. Method: immunoSEQ multiplex PCR; TCRdb's copy keeps in-frame clones and lacks some. The sample gives under 170,000 clones, just over 85% of which show up once; more than 3% is in the top ten. The sequencing input was peripheral blood. Receptor source: a man between 65 and 85 years old with acute or convalescent COVID-19.

CDR3 amino acids: CASSLVLGGYNEQFF. CDR3 DNA sequence: TGCGCCAGCAGCTTGGTACTTGGCGGCTACAATGAGCAGTTCTTC. The V and J genes are TRBV5-1 and TRBJ2-1; D unresolved. V lost 0 bases, J lost 3 bases, and 10 bases lay in between. Looked up from germline, CDR1 is SGHRS and CDR2 is YFSETQ. The CDR3 length is 15 residues.

Only one count was recorded for this clone. The chain combines TRBV7-2 with TRBJ1-1; TRBD1 might be the D (5 bases). The germline gives CDR1 SGHTA, CDR2 FQGNSA. This CDR3 has 16 residues. V shed 0 bases and J shed 1 base, with 12 bases lying between them. The DNA for the CDR3 is TGTGCCAGCAGCTTAGCGCATGGGGCGCGGAACACTGAAGCTTTCTTT. Translating it yields CASSLAHGARNTEAFF.

This clone showed up just once. The chain uses TRBV6-6 and TRBJ1-4, with D perhaps matching TRBD1 (5 bases). The CDR3 has 15 amino acids. The germline V and J ends were trimmed by 7 bases and 7 bases, with 19 bases remaining between them. Germline values: CDR1 MNHNY, CDR2 SVGAGI (reference sequence). The CDR3 sequence: CASTGQGVRSEKLFF. The CDR3 region has the DNA TGTGCCAGCACCGGGCAAGGGGTTAGGAGTGAAAAACTGTTTTTT.

The genes are TRBV13 and TRBJ2-7; TRBD2 matches 10 bases. Germline V gene sequence: CDR1 PRHDT, CDR2 FYEKMQ (reference sequence). The CDR3 length is 15 residues. Trimming took 5 bases from V and 0 from J; bases not matched to a gene: 4. The CDR3, as DNA: TGTGCCAGCAGCCGGACTAGCGGAGGCTCCTACGAGCAGTACTTC. Its translation is CASSRTSGGSYEQYF.

The gene calls are TRBV19 and TRBJ2-6; D is ambiguous. Trimming removed 4 bases from V and 1 base from J, with 8 bases in between. Germline lookup yields CDR1 LNHDA and CDR2 SQIVND (reference sequence). CDR3 length equals 15 residues. CDR3 in amino acids: CASSRSLSGANVLTF. The DNA for the CDR3 is TGTGCCAGTAGTAGGAGCCTTTCTGGGGCCAACGTCCTGACTTTC.

The V gene is TRBV10-3, the J gene TRBJ1-2; TRBD1 matches at 7 bases. The J segment lost 3 bases and the V segment lost 5 bases, leaving 12 bases of the junction unmatched. The V gene's germline CDR1 is ENHRY and CDR2 SYGVKD. This CDR3 contains 16 residues. The CDR3 here is CAISQTGSPFDYGYTF. CDR3 in DNA: TGTGCCATCAGTCAGACAGGGAGTCCCTTTGACTATGGCTACACCTTC.

V usage is TRBV2 and J usage is TRBJ2-2; TRBD1 agrees at 8 bases. J was trimmed by 0 bases and V by 7 bases; bases with no gene match: 1. The CDR3 has 14 residues. CDR1 and CDR2 (germline): SNHLY, FYNNEI. CDR3 coding DNA: TGTGCCAGCAAGGGACAGGCGAACACCGGGGAGCTGTTTTTT. Translated: CASKGQANTGELFF.

The chain joins TRBV5-1 to TRBJ2-7, with 7 bases matching TRBD2. The CDR3 consists of 13 residues. Germline CDR1 reads SGHRS; CDR2 reads YFSETQ. Trimming took 4 bases from V and 6 from J; bases not matched to a gene: 7. The CDR3 region has the DNA TGCGCCAGCAGCAGCGGGACTAAGGGCGAGCAGTACTTC. It specifies CASSSGTKGEQYF.

The chain couples TRBV9 to TRBJ2-5, with 13 bases fitting TRBD2. Trimming took 4 bases from V and 4 from J; bases not matched to a gene: 10. The germline CDR1 and CDR2 sequences are SGDLS and YYNGEE. This CDR3 has 17 amino acids. This chain's CDR3 is CASSSTWTSGSGETQYF. The DNA for the CDR3 is TGTGCCAGCAGCTCAACCTGGACTAGCGGGAGTGGAGAGACCCAGTACTTC.

CDR3 loop: CASSAAGPNTGELFF. The CDR3 bases are TGTGCCAGTAGCGCTGCGGGGCCTAACACCGGGGAGCTGTTTTTT. The chain uses TRBV19 and TRBJ2-2; TRBD2 is a possible D gene (6 bases). Germline CDR1 is LNHDA and CDR2 is SQIVND (reference sequence). The CDR3 has 15 amino acids. With 6 bases removed from V and 2 bases from J, the gap between germline ends came to 13 bases.

In its sample, this clone was seen once. The chain couples TRBV28 to TRBJ1-1; a possible D gene is TRBD1 (6 bases). CDR1 and CDR2 (germline): MDHEN, SYDVKM. The CDR3 totals 14 residues. The V end was cut by 7 bases, the J end by 0 bases, with 12 bases between. Written as DNA, the CDR3 is TGTGCCAGCACCTTGAGGGGGATGAACACTGAAGCTTTCTTT. Amino acids: CASTLRGMNTEAFF.

In its sample, this clone is large. The chain is built from TRBV7-9 and TRBJ1-1; TRBD1 agrees at 7 bases. The length of the CDR3 is 16 residues. Trimming removed 0 bases from V and 4 bases from J; junction bases left unmatched: 8. Germline loops: CDR1 SEHNR, CDR2 FQNEAQ (reference sequence). CDR3 DNA sequence: TGTGCCAGCAGCTTAGCTCCTCATACAGGGGCCACTGAAGCTTTCTTT. This codes for CASSLAPHTGATEAFF.

The rearrangement joins TRBV5-1 to TRBJ1-3; the D gene is possibly TRBD1 (5 bases). The CDR3 has 17 amino acids. Germline loops: CDR1 SGHRS, CDR2 YFSETQ. The V end lost 0 bases, the J end lost 2 bases, and 15 bases lay between the germline ends. The CDR3 DNA reads TGCGCCAGCAGCTTGGGGGGCACCGTCAGGGCTGGAAACACCATATATTTT. This gives the protein CASSLGGTVRAGNTIYF.